A single sample is the source of the 15 T cell receptor beta chains below, sequenced in a study of molecular identifiers for immune sequencing clone quantification. One entry per CDR3 protein results from TCRdb running MiXCR on the PCR reads. The sample includes fewer than 350,000 distinct CDR3 sequences, 20% to 25% of them seen just once. Sequencing input: naive CD8+ T cells from blood, with Jurkat cell RNA spiked in. Regarding subset: FACS-sorted CD8+CD4-CCR7+CD45RA+ naive T cells. The source is a human donor in good health. Some libraries in this study had Jurkat cell RNA spiked in.

This clonotype was detected many times. The chain is built from TRBV7-9 and TRBJ1-1; D perhaps matches TRBD1 (5 bases). The V end lost 1 base, the J end lost 0 bases, and 12 bases lay between the germline ends. The length of the CDR3 is 16 residues. Germline V lookup: CDR1 SEHNR, CDR2 FQNEAQ (reference sequence). The CDR3 reads CASSLVGPPMNTEAFF. Here the CDR3 DNA reads TGTGCCAGCAGCTTAGTGGGACCTCCCATGAACACTGAAGCTTTCTTT.

The sample holds many counts of this clonotype. V usage is TRBV4-3 and J usage is TRBJ1-1, with 8 bases aligning to TRBD1. CDR3 length: 12 amino acids. Germline CDR1 is LGHNA and CDR2 is YSLEER. J was trimmed by 10 bases and V by 2 bases; bases with no gene match: 3. The CDR3 nucleotides read TGCGCCAGCAGCCAAACAGGGACAGGAGCTTTCTTT. Translating gives CASSQTGTGAFF.

There are a few counts of this clonotype. V and J are TRBV7-9 and TRBJ1-1; the D gene is possibly TRBD1 (5 bases). Germline V gives CDR1 SEHNR, CDR2 FQNEAQ (reference sequence). This CDR3 comprises 17 residues. V dropped 7 bases and J dropped 4 bases, with 25 bases sitting between them. CDR3 bases: TGTGCCAGCAACACATATCGTCCAGGGATTAGGCTCACTGAAGCTTTCTTT. Translation: CASNTYRPGIRLTEAFF.

The V call is TRBV19, the J call TRBJ2-7; the D gene is possibly TRBD1 (6 bases). CDR3 length: 15 residues. Trimming shortened V by 5 bases and J by 5 bases, and 19 bases separated the two germline ends. CDR1 is LNHDA, CDR2 SQIVND, per germline (reference sequence). The CDR3 DNA is TGTGCCAGTAGTGTTACAGGGAGTAGATCCCACGAGCAGTACTTC. Protein product: CASSVTGSRSHEQYF.

V usage is TRBV11-2 and J usage is TRBJ1-1; weak D call: TRBD1 (5 bases). V lost 4 bases, J lost 6 bases, and 18 bases lay in between. The length of the CDR3 is 15 residues. Germline assignment: CDR1 SGHAT and CDR2 FQNNGV. CDR3: CASSSIRTRYAEAFF. CDR3 bases: TGTGCCAGCAGCTCTATTCGGACACGGTACGCTGAAGCTTTCTTT. The full variable domain, in which reference TRBV11-2 and TRBJ1-1 provide the parts outside the CDR3, is EAGVAQSPRYKIIEKRQSVAFWCNPISGHATLYWYQQILGQGPKLLIQFQNNGVVDDSQLPKDRFSAERLKGVDSTLKIQPAKLEDSAVYLCASSSIRTRYAEAFFGQGTRLTVV.

This clonotype was recorded at least ten times. The CDR3 loop is CASSLVAGVAAEQYF. CDR3 nucleotides: TGTGCCAGCAGCTTGGTTGCGGGAGTAGCGGCCGAGCAGTACTTC. The genes are TRBV5-4 and TRBJ2-7; 7 bases map to TRBD2. The CDR3 runs to 15 residues. Losses at the gene ends were 0 bases for V and 6 bases for J; bases not matched to a gene: 9. CDR1 and CDR2 (germline): SGHNT, YYREEE (reference sequence).

This clonotype has a count of ten or more. This chain uses TRBV30 with TRBJ1-4; D is unresolved. CDR3 length: 12 amino acids. Trimming removed 3 bases at V and 7 bases at J, with 9 bases between. Germline loops: CDR1 GTSNPN, CDR2 SVGIG (reference sequence). Here the CDR3 reads CAWRANGEKLFF. The CDR3 nucleotides read TGTGCCTGGAGAGCCAATGGTGAAAAACTGTTTTTT.

On this clonotype itself: A read error may be the cause here, since a much bigger clone is one base away. CDR3: CASSFSRSRSSTDTQYF. DNA of the CDR3: TGTGCCAGCAGCTTCTCACGAAGCAGGAGTAGCACAGATACGCAGTATTTT. This sequence joins TRBV7-2 and TRBJ2-3; D remains unclear. The length of the CDR3 is 17 residues. Trimming shortened V by 3 bases and J by 0 bases, and 16 bases separated the two germline ends. Germline V gives CDR1 SGHTA, CDR2 FQGNSA.

Remarks on this clonotype: This likely comes from a read error, as the CDR3 has no conserved phenylalanine or tryptophan at its end. The DNA is left out, because the CDR3 cannot be placed on it with certainty; the CDR3 is given as TCRdb lists it. This chain connects TRBV21-1 to TRBJ2-7. TRBV21-1 is given as a pseudogene. The CDR3 totals 13 residues, both ends included. The CDR3 protein is CASSRVGAYEQYS.

This clonotype came up many times. The rearrangement links TRBV7-9 to TRBJ2-5; 9 bases map to TRBD2. Trimming removed 2 bases from V and 4 bases from J; junction bases left unmatched: 8. CDR1 is SEHNR and CDR2 is FQNEAQ in the germline V gene (reference sequence). This CDR3 contains 16 residues. The CDR3 DNA reads as TGTGCCAGCAGCTTACGGTTAGCGGGAGATTCAGAGACCCAGTACTTC. Encoded protein: CASSLRLAGDSETQYF. Full variable domain (remainder filled in from reference TRBV7-9 and TRBJ2-5): DTGVSQNPRHKITKRGQNVTFRCDPISEHNRLYWYRQTLGQGPEFLTYFQNEAQLEKSRLLSDRFSAERPKGSFSTLEIQRTEQGDSAMYLCASSLRLAGDSETQYFGPGTRLLVL.

This clonotype was recorded at least ten times. V gene TRBV24-1 combines with J gene TRBJ2-3; no clear D gene. Trimming took 3 bases from V and 0 from J, leaving 6 bases between them. The germline V gene encodes CDR1 KGHDR and CDR2 SFDVKD. The CDR3 extends over 14 amino acids. The CDR3 DNA sequence: TGTGCCACCAGTGATGGACCCAGCACAGATACGCAGTATTTT. This codes for CATSDGPSTDTQYF.

Ten or more counts support this clonotype. The rearrangement links TRBV4-3 to TRBJ2-7; D unclear. The ends were cut back, 1 base at V and 3 bases at J, with 10 bases in the middle. CDR3 size: 14 residues. Germline lookup yields CDR1 LGHNA and CDR2 YSLEER. The CDR3 loop reads CASSQVGRNYEQYF. The CDR3 bases are TGCGCCAGCAGCCAAGTCGGCCGAAACTACGAGCAGTACTTC.

The rearrangement links TRBV6-2 or TRBV6-3 to TRBJ2-3; TRBD1 matches 7 bases. V trimming: 5 bases; J trimming: 1 base; junction bases outside the gene matches: 6. This CDR3 is 15 amino acids long. Germline assignment: CDR1 MNHEY and CDR2 SVGEGT. In nucleotides, the CDR3 is TGTGCCAGCAGTGCATGGGACAGCGGCACAGATACGCAGTATTTT. Protein product: CASSAWDSGTDTQYF.

This clonotype has ten or more counts. The rearrangement links TRBV19 to TRBJ1-2; perhaps TRBD1 as D (6 bases). Germline V lookup: CDR1 LNHDA, CDR2 SQIVND (reference sequence). Trimming pared 6 bases from V and 4 bases from J, leaving 18 bases between. The CDR3 loop spans 15 amino acids. Here the CDR3 DNA reads TGTGCCAGTAGGCCCAGCCCGGGGGCCGCCTATGGCTACACCTTC. As protein: CASRPSPGAAYGYTF. Full variable domain (missing parts from reference TRBV19 and TRBJ1-2): DGGITQSPKYLFRKEGQNVTLSCEQNLNHDAMYWYRQDPGQGLRLIYYSQIVNDFQKGDIAEGYSVSREKKESFPLTVTSAQKNPTAFYLCASRPSPGAAYGYTFGSGTRLTVV.

This clonotype was found once. The junction departs from the called germline gene at one end, perhaps through a read error. The chain couples TRBV20-1 to TRBJ2-7, with 7 bases that match TRBD2. Germline CDR1 DFQATT, CDR2 SNEGSKA (reference sequence). The CDR3 covers 14 residues. The CDR3 here is CSAREPGGEYERYF. In nucleotides, the CDR3 is TGCAGTGCTAGAGAGCCGGGGGGAGAATACGAGCGGTACTTC.